The 15 T cell receptor beta chains below come from one sample, sequenced in a study of blood T cells in healthy people across ages. Using a J-beta primer mix together with a sample-barcoded 5' primer, a second PCR was run for roughly 6 to 12 cycles. Using its own MiXCR run on the 5' RACE reads, TCRdb lists one record per CDR3 protein. The sample lists more than 650,000 distinct CDR3 sequences, about 55% occurring once. The sequenced sample consisted of blood. Receptor source: a man aged 80 or over in good health.

This clonotype came up once. The chain couples TRBV5-1 to TRBJ2-1, with 10 bases aligning to TRBD2. V shed 7 bases, J shed 0 bases, and the junction held 10 bases outside the gene matches. CDR3 length equals 17 residues. Germline CDR1 is SGHRS and CDR2 is YFSETQ. CDR3 protein: CASGNGLAAFSYNEQFF. CDR3 nucleotide sequence: TGCGCCAGCGGCAATGGACTAGCGGCATTCTCCTACAATGAGCAGTTCTTC.

The chain recombines TRBV12-3 or TRBV12-4 with TRBJ1-2; TRBD1 matches 8 bases. J was trimmed by 10 bases and V by 5 bases; bases with no gene match: 15. The CDR3 is 15 amino acids. The CDR3 is CASSPSRTDRENYTF. The DNA of the CDR3 is TGTGCCAGCAGTCCAAGCCGCACGGACAGGGAGAACTACACCTTC.

This chain connects TRBV6-6 to TRBJ2-7; 7 bases align to TRBD1. Germline-derived CDR1 and CDR2 are MNHNY and SVGAGI (reference sequence). CDR3 size: 14 residues. Losses at the gene ends were 5 bases for V and 7 bases for J; bases not matched to a gene: 11. CDR3 residues: CASSERAGGGEQYF. The CDR3 region has the DNA TGTGCCAGCAGTGAGAGGGCAGGGGGTGGGGAGCAGTACTTC.

A few counts support this clonotype. The rearrangement joins TRBV3-1 to TRBJ2-3, with D possibly TRBD1 on 5 matching bases. Germline loops: CDR1 LGHDT, CDR2 YNNKEL (reference sequence). Trimming shortened V by 0 bases and J by 2 bases, and 9 bases separated the two germline ends. There are 15 residues in the CDR3. The chain's CDR3 is CASSQDRQPTDTQYF. The CDR3 DNA sequence: TGTGCCAGCAGCCAAGATCGACAGCCCACAGATACGCAGTATTTT.

V gene TRBV4-1 combines with J gene TRBJ2-1; 8 nucleotides match TRBD1. The DNA matches TRBJ2-7 better at its end, which makes the J call doubtful. The length of the CDR3 is 15 residues. CDR1 is MGHRA and CDR2 is YSYEKL in the germline V gene. The CDR3 nucleotides read TGCGCCAGCAGCCAAGGAGACAGGGGCTCGCGGGAGCAGTACTTC. Amino acid sequence: CASSQGDRGSREQYF.

This clonotype was detected only a few times. The rearrangement joins TRBV12-3 or TRBV12-4 to TRBJ2-4; D not resolved. This CDR3 is 13 amino acids long. Trimming cost V 5 bases and J 2 bases, with 7 bases left between them. In DNA form, the CDR3 reads TGTGCCAGCAGTGCTGCGTCCAAAAACATTCAGTACTTC. It specifies CASSAASKNIQYF.

The chain uses TRBV20-1 and TRBJ2-7, with 8 bases lining up with TRBD2. V was pared by 3 bases and J by 0 bases, with 4 bases of the junction left unmatched. CDR1 and CDR2 from the germline V gene are DFQATT and SNEGSKA (reference sequence). This CDR3 spans 14 amino acids. CDR3 coding DNA: TGCAGTGCTAGCCTAGCGGGTAGCTCCTACGAGCAGTACTTC. Translating gives CSASLAGSSYEQYF.

The chain employs TRBV14 and TRBJ1-2, with unresolved D. In germline, CDR1 is SGHDN, CDR2 FVKESK. V was trimmed by 1 base and J by 7 bases, leaving 13 bases between them. The CDR3 totals 14 residues. CDR3 loop: CASSQGTLTVGYTF. CDR3 DNA sequence: TGTGCCAGCAGCCAAGGGACTCTGACGGTTGGCTACACCTTC.

A few counts support this clonotype. This chain uses TRBV7-2 with TRBJ2-5; no clear D gene. Trimming pared 5 bases from V and 5 bases from J, leaving 15 bases between. The germline V gene encodes CDR1 SGHTA and CDR2 FQGNSA. The CDR3 length is 14 residues. The CDR3 sequence: CASSTPQSPETQYF. In nucleotides, the CDR3 is TGTGCCAGCAGCACCCCCCAGTCCCCCGAGACCCAGTACTTC.

V and J are TRBV11-2 and TRBJ2-5; D possibly corresponds to TRBD2 (6 bases). V gave up 4 bases and J gave up 0 bases, with 12 bases separating them. Germline-derived CDR1 and CDR2 are SGHAT and FQNNGV. This CDR3 has 15 amino acids. The CDR3 region has the DNA TGTGCCAGCAGCTCCCGGGGGTCGTACCAAGAGACCCAGTACTTC. Translating it yields CASSSRGSYQETQYF. The full variable domain, its missing parts supplied by reference TRBV11-2 and TRBJ2-5, is EAGVAQSPRYKIIEKRQSVAFWCNPISGHATLYWYQQILGQGPKLLIQFQNNGVVDDSQLPKDRFSAERLKGVDSTLKIQPAKLEDSAVYLCASSSRGSYQETQYFGPGTRLLVL.

This clonotype was observed a few times. The chain combines TRBV3-1 with TRBJ2-6; possibly TRBD1 for D (5 bases). V lost 0 bases and J lost 4, with 13 bases in between. Germline-derived CDR1 and CDR2 are LGHDT and YNNKEL (reference sequence). The CDR3 has 17 amino acids. CDR3 in DNA: TGTGCCAGCAGCCAAGAAACATGGGGCTCCGGGGCCAACGTCCTGACTTTC. Amino acids: CASSQETWGSGANVLTF.

The chain carries TRBV7-2 and TRBJ2-5; D perhaps matches TRBD1 (5 bases). The CDR3 spans 16 residues. Germline V gene sequence: CDR1 SGHTA, CDR2 FQGNSA. V dropped 4 bases and J dropped 11 bases, with 26 bases sitting between them. The CDR3 nucleotides are TGTGCCAGCAGCTCTAGAAGGGGCGTCCTGGGCCTAGAGCAGTACTTC. It specifies CASSSRRGVLGLEQYF.

The chain carries TRBV15 and TRBJ2-3; 8 positions agree with TRBD2. The germline V gene has CDR1 LNHNV and CDR2 YYDKDF (reference sequence). This CDR3 region has 13 residues. After removal of 6 bases from V and 5 bases from J, the junction contained 4 bases not matched to a gene. The CDR3, as DNA: TGTGCCACCAGTATCCTAGCGGGAGATACGCAGTATTTT. This codes for CATSILAGDTQYF. The variable domain in full, with the rest retrieved from reference TRBV15 and TRBJ2-3, is DAMVIQNPRYQVTQFGKPVTLSCSQTLNHNVMYWYQQKSSQAPKLLFHYYDKDFNNEADTPDNFQSRRPNTSFCFLDIRSPGLGDTAMYLCATSILAGDTQYFGPGTRLTVL.

The chain links TRBV7-2 to TRBJ2-1, with TRBD2 matching over 8 bases. The DNA end is more similar to TRBJ2-7, so the J call may be wrong. Germline values: CDR1 SGHTA, CDR2 FQGNSA. The CDR3 length is 15 residues. In nucleotides, the CDR3 is TGTGCCAGCAGCAGCGGGAGAGGCATGTGGAATGAGCAGTACTTC. This encodes CASSSGRGMWNEQYF.

There are a few counts of this clonotype. The V and J genes are TRBV29-1 and TRBJ2-4, with TRBD1 identical over 7 bases. Germline CDR1 and CDR2: SQVTM and ANQGSEA. The trim removed 7 bases at V and 7 bases at J, leaving 10 bases unmatched. The CDR3 totals 13 residues. The CDR3 loop is CSARQGITNIQYF. The CDR3 DNA reads TGCAGCGCAAGACAGGGAATAACGAACATTCAGTACTTC. Full variable domain (outside the CDR3, taken from reference TRBV29-1 and TRBJ2-4): SAVISQKPSRDICQRGTSLTIQCQVDSQVTMMFWYRQQPGQSLTLIATANQGSEATYESGFVIDKFPISRPNLTFSTLTVSNMSPEDSSIYLCSARQGITNIQYFGAGTRLSVL.